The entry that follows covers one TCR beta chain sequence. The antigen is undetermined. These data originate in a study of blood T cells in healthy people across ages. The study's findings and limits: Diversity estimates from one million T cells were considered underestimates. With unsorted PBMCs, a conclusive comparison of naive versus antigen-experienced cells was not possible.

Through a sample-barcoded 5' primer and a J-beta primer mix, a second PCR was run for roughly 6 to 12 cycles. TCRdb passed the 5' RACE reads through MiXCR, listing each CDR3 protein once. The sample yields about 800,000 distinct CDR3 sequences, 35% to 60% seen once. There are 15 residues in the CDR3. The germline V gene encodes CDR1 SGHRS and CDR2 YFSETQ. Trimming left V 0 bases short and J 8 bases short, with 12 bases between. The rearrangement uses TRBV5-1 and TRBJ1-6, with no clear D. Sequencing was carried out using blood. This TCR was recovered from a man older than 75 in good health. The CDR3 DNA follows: TGCGCCAGCAGCTTGGGGGGTTCTCGAGATTCACCCCTCCACTTT. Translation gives CASSLGGSRDSPLHF. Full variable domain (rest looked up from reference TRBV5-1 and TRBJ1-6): KAGVTQTPRYLIKTRGQQVTLSCSPISGHRSVSWYQQTPGQGLQFLFEYFSETQRNKGNFPGRFSGRQFSNSRSEMNVSTLELGDSALYLCASSLGGSRDSPLHFGNGTRLTVT.